These 30 T cell receptor beta chains were sequenced from one sample in a study of blood T cell repertoires in COVID-19. Only in-frame clones appear in the TCRdb table, and some are missing; sequencing was by immunoSEQ multiplex PCR. The profile shows around 58,000 clones, 83% of them singletons. What was sequenced was peripheral blood. The receptor source for this set is a human donor in a cohort sampled during active COVID-19.

Turning to this clone: The junction and the germline gene differ at one end; a read error may be behind it. The CDR3 is CASSLGGTGEDPRDGHF. The CDR3 DNA reads TGTGCCAGCAGCTTAGGGGGGACAGGGGAGGATCCCCGAGACGGGCATTTT. V gene TRBV7-9 combines with J gene TRBJ2-3, with 10 bases lining up with TRBD1. The V gene's germline CDR1 is SEHNR and CDR2 FQNEAQ (reference sequence). CDR3 length equals 17 residues.

This chain joins TRBV6-5 and TRBJ2-7, with D possibly matching TRBD1 (9 bases). CDR1 is MNHEY, CDR2 SVGAGI, per germline. The CDR3 runs 15 residues. Trimming took 7 bases from V and 2 from J, leaving 18 bases between them. The CDR3 DNA follows: TGTGCCAGCACTCGGGGGGGACAGGGCACCTACGAGCAGTACTTC. This gives the protein CASTRGGQGTYEQYF.

This sequence joins TRBV5-4 and TRBJ2-3; a weak D match, TRBD1 (6 bases). Between the trimmed V and J ends, which lost 1 base and 1 base, there was a span of 13 bases. Germline V gene data show CDR1 as SGHNT and CDR2 as YYREEE (reference sequence). This CDR3 has 16 residues. The CDR3 DNA reads as TGTGCCAGCAGCTTGATTGGGGGCTTAGGCACAGATACGCAGTATTTT. Translating gives CASSLIGGLGTDTQYF. The full variable domain, with the rest looked up from reference TRBV5-4 and TRBJ2-3, is ETGVTQSPTHLIKTRGQQVTLRCSSQSGHNTVSWYQQALGQGPQFIFQYYREEENGRGNFPPRFSGLQFPNYSSELNVNALELDDSALYLCASSLIGGLGTDTQYFGPGTRLTVL.

The chain uses TRBV2 and TRBJ1-2; weak D call: TRBD1 (5 bases). The CDR3 extends over 13 amino acids. Germline CDR1 and CDR2: SNHLY and FYNNEI. Deletions cut 6 bases from V and 5 bases from J, with 13 bases between. CDR3 bases: TGTGCCAGCAGGCTGGAGGGGACGTATGGCTACACCTTC. The encoded protein is CASRLEGTYGYTF.

This clone has a handful of counts. This chain connects TRBV5-5 to TRBJ1-5; TRBD1 matches at 8 bases. The V gene's germline CDR1 is SGHKS and CDR2 YYEKEE (reference sequence). The CDR3 has 15 amino acids. V was pared by 4 bases and J by 6 bases, with 9 bases of the junction left unmatched. The DNA of the CDR3 is TGTGCCAGCAGCCCAAGGTCAGGGGGCGTTCAGCCCCAGCATTTT. Translating it yields CASSPRSGGVQPQHF.

The CDR3 spells CASSLALAGGDGYTF. CDR3 coding DNA: TGCGCCAGCAGCTTGGCCCTCGCAGGGGGAGATGGCTACACCTTC. J is TRBJ1-2 and V is TRBV5-1; 7 nucleotides agree with TRBD1. CDR3 length equals 15 residues. With V trimmed by 0 bases and J by 6 bases, 8 bases remained unmatched. Germline values: CDR1 SGHRS, CDR2 YFSETQ.

V is TRBV2 and J is TRBJ2-1; 7 bases are shared with TRBD1. Germline V gives CDR1 SNHLY, CDR2 FYNNEI. The CDR3 loop spans 11 amino acids. The trim removed 9 bases at V and 10 bases at J, leaving 6 bases unmatched. As DNA, the CDR3 is TGTGCCAGTGACAGGGTCGGAGAGCAGTTCTTC. Amino acid sequence: CASDRVGEQFF.

The chain has TRBV11-3 and TRBJ2-2; D not certain. In germline, CDR1 is SGHNT, CDR2 YENEEA. The V end was cut by 5 bases, the J end by 4 bases, with 11 bases between. CDR3 size: 14 residues. The CDR3 loop is CASSANRRTGELFF. CDR3 coding DNA: TGTGCCAGCAGCGCGAACAGACGCACCGGGGAGCTGTTTTTT. Full variable domain (remainder filled in from reference TRBV11-3 and TRBJ2-2): EAGVVQSPRYKIIEKKQPVAFWCNPISGHNTLYWYLQNLGQGPELLIRYENEEAVDDSQLPKDRFSAERLKGVDSTLKIQPAELGDSAVYLCASSANRRTGELFFGEGSRLTVL.

The chain recombines TRBV7-5 with TRBJ2-7; the tabulated D call, TRBD1, remains unverified against the DNA. TRBV7-5 is noted as a pseudogene. The CDR3 is 15 amino acids. CDR3 bases: TGTGTCAGAAGCTTAGGGGACAGGGCTAACTGGGAGCAGTACTTC. Translated, it gives CVRSLGDRANWEQYF.

V is TRBV29-1 and J is TRBJ2-4; a possible D gene is TRBD2 (6 bases). This CDR3 contains 13 residues. The V and J ends lost 4 bases and 6 bases respectively, with 13 bases between them. Germline V CDR1 and CDR2: SQVTM, ANQGSEA. The CDR3 sequence: CSVARGRANIQYF. In DNA form, the CDR3 reads TGCAGCGTTGCGCGGGGAAGGGCAAACATTCAGTACTTC.

V usage is TRBV7-8 and J usage is TRBJ2-3; D possibly corresponds to TRBD2 (7 bases). This CDR3 comprises 16 residues. V was clipped by 3 bases and J by 4 bases, with 17 bases between them. The V gene's germline CDR1 is SGHVS and CDR2 FQNEAQ. In DNA, the CDR3 is TGTGCCAGCAGCTTGGTAGCCAGGGGAGGGGCAGATACGCAGTATTTT. This sequence encodes CASSLVARGGADTQYF.

The chain is built from TRBV11-2 and TRBJ1-3; D call uncertain. The CDR3 consists of 14 residues. Germline loops: CDR1 SGHAT, CDR2 FQNNGV. V lost 5 bases and J 2 bases, leaving 10 bases between the germline ends. CDR3 in DNA: TGTGCCAGCAGCCCCGGGTACCCTGGAAACACCATATATTTT. It yields the protein CASSPGYPGNTIYF.

The chain joins TRBV24-1 to TRBJ1-1; perhaps TRBD1 as D (5 bases). CDR1 is KGHDR and CDR2 is SFDVKD in the germline V gene. The CDR3 has 13 amino acids. Trimming cost V 4 bases and J 4 bases, with 9 bases left between them. CDR3 nucleotide sequence: TGTGCCACCAGTGAGGGGGGGGGCACTGAAGCTTTCTTT. It specifies CATSEGGGTEAFF.

A few counts support this clone. The chain couples TRBV11-2 to TRBJ1-2; 10 bases agree with TRBD1. The CDR3 is made up of 17 amino acids. V lost 0 bases and J lost 5; bases outside the gene matches: 9. CDR1 is SGHAT, CDR2 FQNNGV, per germline. The CDR3 protein is CASSLDPATGGRYGYTF. DNA for the CDR3: TGTGCCAGCAGCTTAGATCCCGCGACAGGGGGCCGGTATGGCTACACCTTC. Complete variable domain (other parts from reference TRBV11-2 and TRBJ1-2): EAGVAQSPRYKIIEKRQSVAFWCNPISGHATLYWYQQILGQGPKLLIQFQNNGVVDDSQLPKDRFSAERLKGVDSTLKIQPAKLEDSAVYLCASSLDPATGGRYGYTFGSGTRLTVV.

The V gene is TRBV14, the J gene TRBJ1-1; D is possibly TRBD1 (6 bases). Germline assignment: CDR1 SGHDN and CDR2 FVKESK. The CDR3 extends over 15 amino acids. The germline V and J ends were trimmed by 3 bases and 0 bases, with 11 bases remaining between them. The CDR3 reads CASSQGYRVNTEAFF. Written as DNA, the CDR3 is TGTGCCAGCAGCCAGGGTTACAGGGTGAACACTGAAGCTTTCTTT.

The chain combines TRBV28 with TRBJ1-3; the D gene is possibly TRBD1 (5 bases). Trimming removed 5 bases from V and 2 bases from J, with 13 bases in between. Germline CDR1 reads MDHEN; CDR2 reads SYDVKM. There are 15 residues in the CDR3. The CDR3 here is CASSAGGVAGNTIYF. DNA for the CDR3: TGTGCCAGCAGTGCTGGGGGGGTCGCTGGAAACACCATATATTTT.

The genes are TRBV19 and TRBJ2-4; TRBD2 might be the D (6 bases). The V gene's germline CDR1 is LNHDA and CDR2 SQIVND (reference sequence). The CDR3 has 16 amino acids. V was pared by 7 bases and J by 6 bases, with 22 bases between. As DNA, the CDR3 is TGTGCCAGTACCCCAGCGTCACGGGAGTATAGAAACATTCAGTACTTC. Translated, it gives CASTPASREYRNIQYF.

This clone has a single count. A much larger clone sits a single nucleotide away, making a read error possible. Other DNA sequences in this specimen translate into the identical CDR3. The chain combines TRBV2 with TRBJ1-6; 9 nucleotides line up with TRBD1. From germline, CDR1 is SNHLY and CDR2 FYNNEI. This CDR3 region has 15 residues. Written as DNA, the CDR3 is TGTGCCAGCAGTGAAGACGGGACAGGGAATTCACCCCTTCACTTT. Its translation is CASSEDGTGNSPLHF. Combining the CDR3 with reference TRBV2 and TRBJ1-6 gives the whole variable domain EPEVTQTPSHQVTQMGQEVILRCVPISNHLYFYWYRQILGQKVEFLVSFYNNEISEKSEIFDDQFSVERPDGSNFTLKIRSTKLEDSAMYFCASSEDGTGNSPLHFGNGTRLTVT.

This chain uses TRBV7-2 with TRBJ1-5, with 8 bases matching TRBD1. J was trimmed by 7 bases and V by 5 bases; bases with no gene match: 10. CDR3 length equals 15 residues. Germline V gives CDR1 SGHTA, CDR2 FQGNSA. CDR3 loop: CASSRNSGGFQPQHF. Here the CDR3 DNA reads TGTGCCAGCAGCCGTAATTCAGGGGGCTTCCAGCCCCAGCATTTT.

The V call is TRBV28, the J call TRBJ2-5; 7 nucleotides match TRBD2. The CDR3 covers 15 residues. V shed 6 bases and J 5 bases; nucleotides not matched to a gene: 12. The germline V gene encodes CDR1 MDHEN and CDR2 SYDVKM. The chain's CDR3 is CASRTGTTDWETQYF. CDR3 DNA sequence: TGTGCCAGCAGAACCGGGACTACAGACTGGGAGACCCAGTACTTC.

The V and J genes are TRBV3-1 (or the pseudogene TRBV3-2) and TRBJ2-7; tentatively, D is TRBD1 (5 bases). The CDR3 contains 14 residues. Germline V gives CDR1 LGHDT, CDR2 YNNKEL (reference sequence). Trimming stripped 4 bases from V and 7 bases from J, with 17 bases between. Here the CDR3 reads CASSLRTTKGEQYF. CDR3 DNA: TGTGCCAGCAGCCTCCGGACAACCAAGGGAGAGCAGTACTTC.

The chain uses TRBV7-9 and TRBJ2-7, with TRBD2 matching 8 bases. The CDR3 sequence is 15 residues long. V lost 3 bases and J lost 2; bases outside the gene matches: 6. CDR1 is SEHNR, CDR2 FQNEAQ, per germline (reference sequence). CDR3 loop: CASSFGRGGTYEQYF. The CDR3 coding sequence is TGTGCCAGCAGCTTCGGACGGGGGGGTACCTACGAGCAGTACTTC.

The CDR3 DNA follows: TGTGCCAGCGCGGTCACAGATACGCAGTATTTT. Encoded protein: CASAVTDTQYF. The V gene is TRBV6-5, the J gene TRBJ2-3, with unresolved D. This CDR3 spans 11 amino acids. Germline V gene lookup returns CDR1 MNHEY and CDR2 SVGAGI. V gave up 8 bases and J gave up 2 bases, with 5 bases separating them.

Regarding this clone: This sample also contains other DNA sequences that code for the same CDR3. The chain uses TRBV5-1 and TRBJ1-6; 9 nucleotides align to TRBD1. J was trimmed by 7 bases and V by 2 bases; bases with no gene match: 1. This CDR3 spans 14 amino acids. Germline loops: CDR1 SGHRS, CDR2 YFSETQ. The DNA of the CDR3 is TGCGCCAGCAGCTTAGGACAGGGGAATTCACCCCTCCACTTT. Translated: CASSLGQGNSPLHF.

V is TRBV20-1 and J is TRBJ2-7; D perhaps matches TRBD1 (5 bases). This CDR3 is built from 11 residues. V gave up 3 bases and J gave up 5 bases, with 8 bases separating them. CDR1 and CDR2 from the germline V gene are DFQATT and SNEGSKA (reference sequence). The CDR3 region is CSASQGNEQYF. The DNA for the CDR3 is TGCAGTGCTAGCCAGGGAAACGAGCAGTACTTC.

The rearrangement joins TRBV7-2 to TRBJ2-2, with D possibly being TRBD2 (5 bases). With 1 base removed from V and 6 bases from J, the gap between germline ends came to 15 bases. Germline assignment: CDR1 SGHTA and CDR2 FQGNSA. The CDR3 loop spans 16 amino acids. CDR3 in DNA: TGTGCCAGCAGCTTAGAGTTGGGTCGGGGTGCCGGGGAGCTGTTTTTT. Its protein is CASSLELGRGAGELFF. The variable domain in full, with the rest retrieved from reference TRBV7-2 and TRBJ2-2, is GAGVSQSPSNKVTEKGKDVELRCDPISGHTALYWYRQSLGQGLEFLIYFQGNSAPDKSGLPSDRFSAERTGGSVSTLTIQRTQQEDSAVYLCASSLELGRGAGELFFGEGSRLTVL.

V is TRBV20-1 and J is TRBJ2-5; D gene ambiguous. V lost 7 bases and J lost 1, with 4 bases in between. The CDR3 contains 10 residues. CDR1 and CDR2 from the germline V gene are DFQATT and SNEGSKA (reference sequence). The CDR3 coding sequence is TGCAGTGGGAGCCAAGAGACCCAGTACTTC. It translates to CSGSQETQYF.

The chain carries TRBV2 and TRBJ1-3; 7 bases map to TRBD1. V dropped 6 bases and J dropped 0; count of bases not matched to a gene: 11. This CDR3 has 17 amino acids. CDR1 and CDR2 from the germline V gene are SNHLY and FYNNEI. In DNA, the CDR3 is TGTGCCAGCAGCCTTCACGGACAGGCCAGCTCTGGAAACACCATATATTTT. Protein: CASSLHGQASSGNTIYF.

This sequence joins TRBV6-5 and TRBJ2-1, with 8 bases identical to TRBD1. This CDR3 comprises 15 residues. Germline values: CDR1 MNHEY, CDR2 SVGAGI. V shed 6 bases, J shed 2 bases, and the junction held 6 bases outside the gene matches. The CDR3 sequence: CASRAGTGTYNEQFF. CDR3 DNA sequence: TGTGCCAGCAGGGCCGGGACAGGCACCTACAATGAGCAGTTCTTC.

The chain has TRBV7-2 and TRBJ1-2, with unresolved D. CDR1 and CDR2 (germline): SGHTA, FQGNSA. The V and J ends lost 3 bases and 8 bases respectively, with 16 bases between them. The CDR3 runs 14 residues. The CDR3 DNA is TGTGCCAGCAGCTTCACAACCCTCCGTCAGGGCTACACCTTC. Protein product: CASSFTTLRQGYTF. Based on the CDR3 plus reference TRBV7-2 and TRBJ1-2, the full variable domain is GAGVSQSPSNKVTEKGKDVELRCDPISGHTALYWYRQSLGQGLEFLIYFQGNSAPDKSGLPSDRFSAERTGGSVSTLTIQRTQQEDSAVYLCASSFTTLRQGYTFGSGTRLTVV.